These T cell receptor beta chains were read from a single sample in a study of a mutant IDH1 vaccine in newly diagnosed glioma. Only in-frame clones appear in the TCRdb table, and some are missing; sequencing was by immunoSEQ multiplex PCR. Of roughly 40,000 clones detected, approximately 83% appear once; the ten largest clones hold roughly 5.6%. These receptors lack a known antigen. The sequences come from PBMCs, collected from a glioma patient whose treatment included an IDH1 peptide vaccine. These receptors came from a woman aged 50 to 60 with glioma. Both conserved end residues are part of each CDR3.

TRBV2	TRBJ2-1	CASSPTSGGYSEQFF
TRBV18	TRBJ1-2	CASSPSGHTNYGYTF
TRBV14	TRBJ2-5	CASSQGRTGQETQYF
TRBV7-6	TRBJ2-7	CASSLSASPAYEQYF
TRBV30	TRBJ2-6	CAWSAQGKGSGANVLTF
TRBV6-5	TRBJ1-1	CASRKTGAFEAFF
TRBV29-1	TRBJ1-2	CSVGALPYGYSF
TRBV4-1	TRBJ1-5	CASSQGSREGDQPQHF
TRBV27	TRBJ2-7	CASSLSFGESSYEQYF
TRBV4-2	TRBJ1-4	CASSQVGGTTNEKLFF
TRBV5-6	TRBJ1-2	CASRTTGGGQGSYGYTF
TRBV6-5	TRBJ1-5	CASSYADSGNQPQHF
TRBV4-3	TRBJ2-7	CASSLGLAYEQYF
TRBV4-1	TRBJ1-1	CASSQDGRNTEAFF
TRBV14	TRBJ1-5	CASRRVGDNQPQHF
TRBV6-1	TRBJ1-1	CASSAGRGGVETEAFF
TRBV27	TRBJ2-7	CASSTTGTLKTYEQYF
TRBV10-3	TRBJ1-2	CAISDNQWGYTF
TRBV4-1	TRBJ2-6	CASSPGGTGANVLTF
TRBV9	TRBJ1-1	CASSDQGWSTEAFF
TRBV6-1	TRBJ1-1	CASSEDGSRPEAFF
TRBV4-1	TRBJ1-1	CASSESMGSLNTEAFF
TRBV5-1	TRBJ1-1	CASSLGTGGARVGAFF
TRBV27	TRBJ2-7	CASSLSQRNEQYF
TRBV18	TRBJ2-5	CASSQPQGQETQYF
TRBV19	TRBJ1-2	CASSTAGRIYGYTF
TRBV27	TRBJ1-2	CASSSNAGGLANYGYTF
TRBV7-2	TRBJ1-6	CASSLSWTAIHF
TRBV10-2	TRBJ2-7	CASSERGAGSYEQYF
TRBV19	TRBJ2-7	CASKRTGYDYEQYF
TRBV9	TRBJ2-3	CASSSRRGGTDTQYF
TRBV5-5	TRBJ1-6	CASSLRQPSSYNSPLHF
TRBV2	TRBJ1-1	CASTGTGTEAFF
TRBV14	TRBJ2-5	CASSPRLGSARETQYF
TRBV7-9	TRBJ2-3	CATQKLGTDTQYF
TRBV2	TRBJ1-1	CASSESRLAFF
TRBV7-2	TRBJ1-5	CASRGGFGSNQPQHF